The rows below give T cell receptor beta chains drawn from one sample of a study of shared clonotypes between healthy human individuals. The assay was immunoSEQ multiplex PCR, and TCRdb's table has in-frame clones only and misses some. The table includes millions of clones, about 95% detected once. Input material: naive CD8+ T cells sorted from blood. The receptors derive from a young man in good health. Each CDR3 is given with its conserved first and last residue. A D gene is named only where the DNA matches it firmly. Only part of the rows carry a size: once, few, many, or a class if the clone is expanded.

.	.	TRBV23-1	TRBJ2-7	TGCGCCAGCAGTCGCCCCCGAAGGGTTCCCTCCCTTAAGCAGTACTTC	CASSRPRRVPSLKQYF
.	.	TRBV4-1	TRBJ1-1	TGCGCCGCCTCAGGGGCGGGGACTGAAGCTTTCTTT	CAASGAGTEAFF
.	TRBD1	TRBV27	TRBJ2-7	TGTGCCAGCAGTTCACCAGGGACAGGGTATTACGAGCAGTACTTC	CASSSPGTGYYEQYF
.	.	TRBV11-2	TRBJ2-7	TGTGCCAGCAGTTCCGGCCTCTACGAGCAGTACTTC	CASSSGLYEQYF
.	TRBD2	TRBV19	TRBJ2-4	TGTGCCAGTAGTCAGGCGGGAGGGCCATTAAACATTCAGTACTTC	CASSQAGGPLNIQYF
once	TRBD2	TRBV27	TRBJ2-5	TGTGCCAGCAGTTTATTCGGGGGACTAGCGGACCCCCAGACCCAGTACTTC	CASSLFGGLADPQTQYF
once	.	TRBV9	TRBJ2-1	TGTGCCAGCAGCGTACCAGGGAACGGTACCTACAATGAGCAGTTCTTC	CASSVPGNGTYNEQFF
.	.	TRBV7-9	TRBJ1-1	TGTGCCAGCAGCTCAGGAGGGGTATGGACTTTCTTT	CASSSGGVWTFF
.	.	TRBV5-8	TRBJ1-1	TGTGCCAGCAGCTTTAGCTGGGAATGGGTGAACACTGAAGCTTTCTTT	CASSFSWEWVNTEAFF
.	TRBD1	TRBV18	TRBJ2-7	TGTGCCAGCTCACCGACAGGGGGCTCAGGCGAGCAGTACTTC	CASSPTGGSGEQYF
.	.	TRBV5-4	TRBJ2-3	TGTGCCAGCAGCTGGGGGACGGATACGCAGTATTTT	CASSWGTDTQYF
.	TRBD2	TRBV4-2	TRBJ2-1	TGTGCCAGCAGCCAAATTTCTGGACTAGCGGGGGAGCAGTTCTTC	CASSQISGLAGEQFF
.	.	TRBV30	TRBJ2-3	TGTGCCTGGAGTGTACCCGGGGCGGGGACAGATACGCAGTATTTT	CAWSVPGAGTDTQYF
.	.	TRBV29-1	TRBJ1-1	TGCAGCGTCACAGGGACCGAGGCTGAAGCTTTCTTT	CSVTGTEAEAFF
.	.	TRBV11-2	TRBJ2-5	TGTGCCAGCAGCTTACCAAGGGGGGGTACCCAAGAGACCCAGTACTTC	CASSLPRGGTQETQYF
.	.	TRBV6-6	TRBJ1-5	TGTGCCAGCACTATCCAAGTCAGTAGGCTCAATCAGCCCCAGCATTTT	CASTIQVSRLNQPQHF
.	TRBD2	TRBV6-1	TRBJ2-1	TGTGCCAGCAGTGTTCGACTAGCGGGGTACAATGAGCAGTTCTTC	CASSVRLAGYNEQFF
few	TRBD1	TRBV29-1	TRBJ1-1	TGCAGCGTTTTGACAGGGGAAGTAGCTGAAGCTTTCTTT	CSVLTGEVAEAFF
.	TRBD1	TRBV7-9	TRBJ1-1	TGTGCCAGCAGCTTAGGGACAGGGAGGGAACCTGAAGCTTTCTTT	CASSLGTGREPEAFF
.	.	TRBV6-5	TRBJ1-1	TGTGCCAGCAGCCGACATCAAGAGGTGAACACTGAAGCTTTCTTT	CASSRHQEVNTEAFF
.	TRBD1	TRBV5-6	TRBJ2-7	TGTGCCAGCAGGGAAGGGACAGGGCTATCCTACGAGCAGTACTTC	CASREGTGLSYEQYF
.	.	TRBV4-1	TRBJ2-7	TGCGCCAGCAGTTTGAGGGACTCCTACGAGCAGTACTTC	CASSLRDSYEQYF
.	TRBD2	TRBV5-1	TRBJ2-2	TGCGCCAGCAGCTTGGGTAGCGGGGGTTACACCGGGGAGCTGTTTTTT	CASSLGSGGYTGELFF
.	.	TRBV7-6	TRBJ1-1	TGTGCCAGCAGCTTAACCCAAAGTACTGAAGCTTTCTTT	CASSLTQSTEAFF
.	TRBD1	TRBV10-1	TRBJ2-3	TGCGCCAGCAGTTGGGGACAGGGGCCCACAGATACGCAGTATTTT	CASSWGQGPTDTQYF
.	TRBD1	TRBV27	TRBJ2-7	TGTGCCAGCAGTTTATCCGGACAGGGGACGAGCGAGCAGTACTTC	CASSLSGQGTSEQYF
.	.	TRBV5-6	TRBJ2-7	TGTGCCAGCAGTGTCCTGGGCGAGCAGTACTTC	CASSVLGEQYF
.	.	TRBV27	TRBJ2-7	TGTGCCAGCAGTTTAGGGGCCTCCTACGAGCAGTACTTC	CASSLGASYEQYF
.	TRBD1	TRBV5-4	TRBJ1-1	TGTGCCAGCAGAGGGACAGGGGCTGAAGCTTTCTTT	CASRGTGAEAFF
.	TRBD1	TRBV19	TRBJ1-1	TGTGCCAGTAGTATTTACAGGGGGAACACTGAAGCTTTCTTT	CASSIYRGNTEAFF
.	TRBD2	TRBV10-2	TRBJ2-1	TGCGCCAGCAGTGAGGTCGGCGCGGGGGTTGTCGGTGAGCAGTTCTTC	CASSEVGAGVVGEQFF
.	.	TRBV11-2	TRBJ1-2	TGTGCCAGCAGCTTAGTGCAGGGAGGTTACGATGGCTACACCTTC	CASSLVQGGYDGYTF
.	.	TRBV9	TRBJ2-7	TGTGCCAGCAGCCCGAACAGTGGAAGGCAGTACTTC	CASSPNSGRQYF
.	.	TRBV11-2	TRBJ2-7	TGTGCCAGCAGCCCCGGAGGGCCTCCCTACGAGCAGTACTTC	CASSPGGPPYEQYF
.	TRBD1	TRBV28	TRBJ1-1	TGTGCCAGCAGTAAACGACAGGGGGGGGACACTGAAGCTTTCTTT	CASSKRQGGDTEAFF
.	TRBD1	TRBV14	TRBJ2-7	TGTGCCAGCAGCTCAACCGGGACAGGGGGACCTTTCTACGAGCAGTACTTC	CASSSTGTGGPFYEQYF
.	.	TRBV27	TRBJ2-3	TGTGCCAGCAGTTACCAAGGGGGGGAAGATACGCAGTATTTT	CASSYQGGEDTQYF
.	.	TRBV19	TRBJ1-4	TGTGCCAGTAGTAGGACCGGGACCGAGCTATATGAAAAACTGTTTTTT	CASSRTGTELYEKLFF
.	.	TRBV6-1	TRBJ2-7	TGTGCCAGCAGCTTTTTAGGGGAGGGGGCGGAGCAGTACTTC	CASSFLGEGAEQYF
.	.	TRBV11-2	TRBJ2-7	TGTGCCAGCAGCTTAGAAGGCCTCGAGCAGTACTTC	CASSLEGLEQYF
.	TRBD2	TRBV28	TRBJ2-1	TGTGCCAGCAGTTTAGTCCTAGCGGGGACTAATGAGCAGTTCTTC	CASSLVLAGTNEQFF
.	.	TRBV5-4	TRBJ1-2	TGTGCCAGCAGCTTGTTTCTGGATGGCTACACCTTC	CASSLFLDGYTF